This record concerns one T cell receptor beta chain sequence. Its antigen is not known. The data belong to a study of blood T cells in healthy people across ages. For the study at large: Using template switching, researchers captured about one barcoded beta molecule for each two T cells.

Then a second PCR, running about 6 to 12 cycles, was carried out with a sample-barcoded 5' primer and a J-beta primer mix. Every sample returned 2.5 million or more CDR3-containing paired-end reads. TCRdb fed the 5' RACE reads into MiXCR, producing one record per CDR3 protein. The table lists about 630,000 distinct CDR3 sequences, around 21% of them singletons. The study, taken as a whole, reports: Higher diversity, along with more naive CD4+ cells, distinguished long-lived donors from aged donors. Those diversity estimates obtained from one million T cells were thought to be underestimates.

The origin of this receptor is a man between 70 and 80 years old in good health. Specimen: blood.

CDR3 sequence (DNA): TGTGCCAGCTCACCAGAAGCGGGAGTCTCCTACGAGCAGTACTTC. It yields the protein CASSPEAGVSYEQYF. The rearrangement joins TRBV18 to TRBJ2-7, with TRBD2 identical over 8 bases. The V and J ends lost 2 bases and 0 bases, in that order; junction bases with no gene match: 3. The germline gives CDR1 KGHSH, CDR2 LQKENI. The CDR3 consists of 15 residues.